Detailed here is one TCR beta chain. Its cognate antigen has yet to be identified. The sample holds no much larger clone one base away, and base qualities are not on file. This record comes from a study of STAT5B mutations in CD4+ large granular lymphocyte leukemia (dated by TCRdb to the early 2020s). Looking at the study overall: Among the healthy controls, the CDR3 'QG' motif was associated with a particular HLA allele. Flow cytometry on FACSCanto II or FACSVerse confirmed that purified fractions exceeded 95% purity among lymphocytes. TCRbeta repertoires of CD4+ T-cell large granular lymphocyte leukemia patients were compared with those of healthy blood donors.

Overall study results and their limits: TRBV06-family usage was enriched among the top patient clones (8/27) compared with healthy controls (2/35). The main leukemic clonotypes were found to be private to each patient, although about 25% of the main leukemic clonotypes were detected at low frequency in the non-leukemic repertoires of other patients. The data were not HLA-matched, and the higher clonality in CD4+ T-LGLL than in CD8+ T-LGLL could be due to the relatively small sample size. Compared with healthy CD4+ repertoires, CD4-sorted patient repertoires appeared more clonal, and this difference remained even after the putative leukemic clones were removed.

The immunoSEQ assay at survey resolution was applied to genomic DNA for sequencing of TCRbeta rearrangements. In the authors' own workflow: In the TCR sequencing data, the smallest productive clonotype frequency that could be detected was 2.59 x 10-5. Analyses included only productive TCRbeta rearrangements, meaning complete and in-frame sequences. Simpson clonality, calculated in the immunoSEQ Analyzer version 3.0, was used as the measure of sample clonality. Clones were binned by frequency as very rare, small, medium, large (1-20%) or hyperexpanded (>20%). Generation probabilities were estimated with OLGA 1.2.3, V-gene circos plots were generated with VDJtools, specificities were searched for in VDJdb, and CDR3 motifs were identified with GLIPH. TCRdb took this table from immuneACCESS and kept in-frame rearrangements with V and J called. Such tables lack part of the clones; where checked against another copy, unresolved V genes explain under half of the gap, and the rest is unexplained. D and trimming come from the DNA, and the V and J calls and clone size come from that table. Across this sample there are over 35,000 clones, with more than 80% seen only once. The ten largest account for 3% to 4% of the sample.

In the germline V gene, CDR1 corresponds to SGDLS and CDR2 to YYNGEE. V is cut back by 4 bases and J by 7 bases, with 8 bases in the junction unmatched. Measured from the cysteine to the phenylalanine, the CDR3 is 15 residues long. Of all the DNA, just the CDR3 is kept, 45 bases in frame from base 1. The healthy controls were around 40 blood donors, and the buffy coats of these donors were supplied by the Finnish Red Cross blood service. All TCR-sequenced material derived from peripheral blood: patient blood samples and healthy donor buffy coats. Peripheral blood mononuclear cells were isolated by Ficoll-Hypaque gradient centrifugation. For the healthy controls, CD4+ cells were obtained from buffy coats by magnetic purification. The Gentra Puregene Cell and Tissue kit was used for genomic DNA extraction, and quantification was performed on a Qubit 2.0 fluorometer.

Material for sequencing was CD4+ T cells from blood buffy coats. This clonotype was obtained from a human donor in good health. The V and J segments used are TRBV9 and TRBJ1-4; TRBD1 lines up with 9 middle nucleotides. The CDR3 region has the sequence CASSPGGTGSEKLFF. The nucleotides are TGTGCCAGCAGCCCAGGAGGGACAGGGAGTGAAAAACTGTTTTTT.